This T cell receptor beta chain was sequenced for a study of T-cell reconstitution after alpha-beta-depleted transplantation in children. Study conclusions and caveats: Newly made T cells mostly supplied T-cell counts and diversity one year after transplant. Surviving recipient T cells and thymic progenitors produced the high day-60 TCRbeta diversity seen in some patients. By about two months after transplant, alpha-beta T cells reportedly arose from several hundred graft clones that had expanded.

Construction of the TCRbeta library involved unique molecular identifiers. TCRdb ran MiXCR on the PCR reads and lists one entry per CDR3 protein. The data contain about 900,000 distinct CDR3 sequences, roughly 31% of them seen just once; the ten biggest clones take up about 28%. The CDR3 consists of 15 residues. Germline V CDR1 and CDR2: SGDLS, YYNGEE. Between the trimmed V and J ends, which lost 2 bases and 3 bases, there was a span of 13 bases. Worth noting for this clonotype: Its antigen is currently unknown.

Sample: PBMCs, mostly from graft donor cells, taken 360 days after TCRalphabeta/CD19-depleted stem cell transplant. The gene calls are TRBV9 and TRBJ2-3, with D tentatively TRBD1 (6 bases). The TCR originated in a boy under three years old who had a stem cell transplant for SCID, so the T cells may come from the graft donor. CDR3 DNA sequence: TGTGCCAGCAGCGTTGGCAGGGGTTTAACAGATACGCAGTATTTT. As protein: CASSVGRGLTDTQYF.